These T cell receptor beta chains were read from a single sample in a study of control samples from healthy donors and cancer patients. TCRdb's table, derived via immunoSEQ multiplex PCR, lists solely in-frame clones and lacks some. This sample has 170,000 or so clones, with approximately 90% found just once. The sequenced sample was blood. These receptors came from a man aged 30 to 45 in good health. The conserved cysteine and the conserved F or W are not part of the CDR3 here. The D gene is left open where the match is weak. Part of the rows lack a size; the others show once, few, many or a class for expanded clones.

j_gene	d_gene	abundance	v_gene	CDR3aa
TRBJ2-2	.	.	TRBV15	ATSPGGTNTGELF
TRBJ2-7	TRBD1	.	TRBV2	ASSLKTGNEQY
TRBJ2-3	TRBD2	once	TRBV19	ASSPGTSGAPPDAQY
TRBJ1-2	TRBD1	.	TRBV5-1	ASSPTGTGNGYT
TRBJ2-2	TRBD2	.	TRBV6-2/TRBV6-3	ASSSPPGTSRAGELF
TRBJ2-1	TRBD2	.	TRBV7-9	ASSPPGLALGTYNEQF
TRBJ2-3	TRBD2	.	TRBV3-1/TRBV3-2	ASSQGLAAPGADTQY
TRBJ2-3	.	.	TRBV7-2	ASSFKWGPSTDTQY
TRBJ2-7	TRBD1	once	TRBV18	ASSPIDGTGTYEQY
TRBJ2-7	.	once	TRBV6-1	ASSEYGGWGNEQY
TRBJ2-3	TRBD2	.	TRBV7-9	ASSSGLAGSTDTQY
TRBJ1-1	.	.	TRBV9	ASSVVWSDTEAF
TRBJ2-1	TRBD2	.	TRBV6-5	ASSYSWTSGYNEQF
TRBJ1-1	TRBD1	.	TRBV10-3	AISKGQGLSTEAF
TRBJ1-1	TRBD1	.	TRBV6-6	ASSSTGVNTEAF
TRBJ2-7	TRBD1	.	TRBV28	ASRGQGREQY
TRBJ1-1	.	.	TRBV27	ASRGLIRGTEAF
TRBJ2-2	TRBD2	once	TRBV3-1/TRBV3-2	ASSQDLSGGNTGELF
TRBJ1-4	.	.	TRBV30	AWSGRASFNIKLF
TRBJ1-1	TRBD1	.	TRBV19	ASSYQGANTEAF
TRBJ1-2	.	few	TRBV5-1	ASSAGRGLIYGYT
TRBJ2-3	TRBD1	.	TRBV7-2	ASSFRDRGTDTQY
TRBJ2-7	.	.	TRBV11-2	ASSLNGPYEQY
TRBJ2-3	TRBD2	.	TRBV27	ASRTGTKVDTQY
TRBJ2-3	TRBD2	.	TRBV11-2	ASSPGLAGATDTQY
TRBJ1-1	TRBD1	.	TRBV29-1	SVATGGTEAF
TRBJ1-5	TRBD1	.	TRBV27	ASSLSYRGVQPQH
TRBJ1-1	TRBD1	.	TRBV6-1	ASSEGTGLNTEAF
TRBJ2-1	TRBD2	.	TRBV19	ASSIGTRGNNEQF
TRBJ2-1	TRBD2	.	TRBV7-9	ASGGSYNEQF
TRBJ1-6	TRBD1	.	TRBV9	ASSARGQGSSPLH
TRBJ2-1	.	.	TRBV7-3	ASSSGGGGDEQF
TRBJ1-2	.	.	TRBV9	ASSGTGRYGYT
TRBJ2-3	.	.	TRBV2	AGRYGSQSGDTQY
TRBJ2-1	.	.	TRBV9	ASSPQLGEQF
TRBJ1-4	.	.	TRBV5-1	ASRDATNEKLF
TRBJ2-3	.	once	TRBV30	ATGTHKLDTQY
TRBJ1-1	.	.	TRBV28	ASSLDRTNTEAF
TRBJ2-5	.	.	TRBV9	ASSDAVQETQY
TRBJ2-5	.	.	TRBV5-1	ASSLVSGQETQY
TRBJ2-1	TRBD1	once	TRBV2	ASSEDRVYNEQF
TRBJ2-7	.	.	TRBV30	AWKGGSYEQY
TRBJ2-1	TRBD2	.	TRBV5-4	ASSPGGGSYNEQF
TRBJ2-7	.	.	TRBV7-2	ASSLKAGPYEQY
TRBJ2-5	.	.	TRBV30	ALKGRETQY
TRBJ1-1	.	.	TRBV19	ASSIGRGDTEAF
TRBJ1-2	.	.	TRBV2	ASSEARQGIYGYT
TRBJ2-2	.	once	TRBV24-1	ATSDPQTGTGELF
TRBJ2-5	TRBD2	.	TRBV10-3	AIRGGETQY
TRBJ2-5	TRBD1	.	TRBV2	ASTRGLETQY
TRBJ2-1	.	.	TRBV29-1	SVGDILRDEQF
TRBJ1-1	.	.	TRBV9	ASSVEAGSEAF
TRBJ1-4	TRBD1	.	TRBV28	ATKAGGVKLF
TRBJ1-1	.	.	TRBV6-2/TRBV6-3	ASSLATEMNTEAF
TRBJ2-5	.	.	TRBV6-5	ASIQGKQETQY